This TCR beta chain was captured by sequencing in a study of patients and donors after allogeneic stem cell transplantation. TCRdb fed the RT-PCR reads into MiXCR, producing one record per CDR3 protein. The sample carries 920,000 or so distinct CDR3 sequences, 18% recorded once. The CDR3 has 14 residues. V gave up 3 bases and J gave up 11 bases; unmatched junction bases: 12. This clonotype was seen a handful of times. The sequenced material came from blood, either unsorted or a sorted T cell fraction (not recorded which). V and J are TRBV12-3 or TRBV12-4 and TRBJ1-1; the match to TRBD1 covers 7 bases. This receptor was taken from a human donor who was either an allogeneic HSCT recipient or a stem cell or donor lymphocyte infusion donor (not recorded which). It is not recorded whose cells these are; they may come from a transplant donor. CDR3 bases: TGTGCCAGCAGTTTCCCCGGGACAGCTGTGGGGGCTTTCTTT. Its protein is CASSFPGTAVGAFF.